A single sample gave rise to the 28 T cell receptor beta chains below, sequenced in a study of blood T cell repertoires in COVID-19. Data came from immunoSEQ multiplex PCR; TCRdb stores just in-frame clones and leaves some out. In the table there are 200,000 to 300,000 clones, about 80% of which are singletons. Specimen: peripheral blood. The receptors originated from an elderly woman with acute or convalescent COVID-19.

This clone was recorded once. The chain carries TRBV28 and TRBJ1-2; 7 bases line up with TRBD1. Trimming removed 6 bases from V and 4 bases from J; junction bases left unmatched: 11. Germline assignment: CDR1 MDHEN and CDR2 SYDVKM. The CDR3 runs to 15 residues. The CDR3 coding sequence is TGTGCCAGCAGGACCTACAGGGGATCAGGCTATGGCTACACCTTC. This sequence encodes CASRTYRGSGYGYTF.

The rearrangement joins TRBV15 to TRBJ2-5; tentative D call: TRBD1 (6 bases). Trimming took off 0 bases at V and 5 bases at J, with 19 bases between the two ends. In germline, CDR1 is LNHNV, CDR2 YYDKDF (reference sequence). The CDR3 extends over 17 amino acids. The CDR3 protein is CATSREREGTWIETQYF. The CDR3 bases are TGTGCCACCAGCAGAGAGAGAGAGGGGACATGGATCGAGACCCAGTACTTC. The full variable domain, with the rest looked up from reference TRBV15 and TRBJ2-5, is DAMVIQNPRYQVTQFGKPVTLSCSQTLNHNVMYWYQQKSSQAPKLLFHYYDKDFNNEADTPDNFQSRRPNTSFCFLDIRSPGLGDTAMYLCATSREREGTWIETQYFGPGTRLLVL.

The J gene is TRBJ2-3, the V gene TRBV9; TRBD2 matches at 10 bases. The CDR3 runs to 15 residues. Germline CDR1 SGDLS, CDR2 YYNGEE. The junction had 4 bases not matched to a gene; V was cut back by 0 bases and J by 6 bases. The CDR3 here is CASSVALAGSDTQYF. DNA for the CDR3: TGTGCCAGCAGCGTAGCACTAGCGGGGTCGGATACGCAGTATTTT. Looking up the rest from reference TRBV9 and TRBJ2-3 gives the full variable domain: DSGVTQTPKHLITATGQRVTLRCSPRSGDLSVYWYQQSLDQGLQFLIQYYNGEERAKGNILERFSAQQFPDLHSELNLSSLELGDSALYFCASSVALAGSDTQYFGPGTRLTVL.

The chain uses TRBV28 and TRBJ1-4; D call uncertain. From germline, CDR1 is MDHEN and CDR2 SYDVKM. The V gene lost 4 bases and the J gene lost 8 bases, with 11 bases spanning the gap. CDR3 length equals 13 residues. The CDR3: CASSSSFLEKLFF. CDR3 in DNA: TGTGCCAGCAGTTCTTCCTTCTTGGAAAAACTGTTTTTT.

The chain is built from TRBV3-1 (or the pseudogene TRBV3-2) and TRBJ2-1, with TRBD2 matching 11 bases. CDR1 is LGHDT, CDR2 YNNKEL, per germline (reference sequence). This CDR3 is built from 16 residues. The J segment lost 9 bases and the V segment lost 1 base, leaving 8 bases of the junction unmatched. CDR3 amino acids: CASSQGLAGGLSEQFF. Here the CDR3 DNA reads TGTGCCAGCAGCCAAGGTCTAGCGGGGGGCCTCAGTGAGCAGTTCTTC.

The chain employs TRBV3-1 (or the pseudogene TRBV3-2) and TRBJ1-2, with D maybe TRBD1 (6 bases). CDR1 and CDR2 from the germline V gene are LGHDT and YNNKEL (reference sequence). The CDR3 is 12 amino acids. The germline V and J ends were trimmed by 4 bases and 5 bases, with 8 bases remaining between them. Here the CDR3 DNA reads TGTGCCAGCAGCCGAGACAGGTATGGCTACACCTTC. Encoded protein: CASSRDRYGYTF.

The chain is built from TRBV7-9 and TRBJ1-2; D call uncertain. The CDR3 is made up of 15 amino acids. The V gene's germline CDR1 is SEHNR and CDR2 FQNEAQ (reference sequence). Trimming removed 6 bases from V and 7 bases from J, with 21 bases in between. This chain's CDR3 is CASSLGTDYRSGYTF. DNA for the CDR3: TGTGCCAGCAGTTTGGGAACGGACTATCGTAGTGGCTACACCTTC.

The rearrangement links TRBV27 to TRBJ2-2; 7 bases agree with TRBD1. The J segment lost 8 bases and the V segment lost 5 bases, leaving 8 bases of the junction unmatched. Per germline, CDR1 MNHEY and CDR2 SMNVEV (reference sequence). The CDR3 is 14 amino acids. In DNA form, the CDR3 reads TGTGCCAGCAGTCTCTCCAGGGGGACGGGGGAGCTGTTTTTT. This translates into CASSLSRGTGELFF.

In its sample, this clone was seen a few times. The chain employs TRBV7-2 and TRBJ1-5, with 10 positions matching TRBD1. Germline V gives CDR1 SGHTA, CDR2 FQGNSA. The CDR3 consists of 16 residues. The V gene end was trimmed by 3 bases and the J gene end by 2 bases; junction bases not matched to a gene: 4. In DNA, the CDR3 is TGTGCCAGCAGCTTCCGACAGGGGGCAGGCAATCAGCCCCAGCATTTT. Its protein is CASSFRQGAGNQPQHF.

This chain uses TRBV24-1 with TRBJ2-2; D is unclear. Trimming took 2 bases from V and 3 from J, leaving 15 bases between them. Germline V gene data show CDR1 as KGHDR and CDR2 as SFDVKD. The CDR3 has 17 residues. The CDR3 protein is CATSDSLRLKDTGELFF. CDR3 nucleotides: TGTGCCACCAGTGATTCGTTGCGGTTGAAGGACACCGGGGAGCTGTTTTTT.

This rearrangement joins TRBV5-5 to TRBJ1-1; perhaps TRBD1 as D (6 bases). V shed 2 bases and J shed 4 bases, with 18 bases lying between them. The germline V gene encodes CDR1 SGHKS and CDR2 YYEKEE (reference sequence). This CDR3 is built from 16 residues. This CDR3 is CASSFISMTGPTEAFF. The CDR3 region has the DNA TGTGCCAGCAGCTTTATCTCTATGACAGGCCCCACTGAAGCTTTCTTT.

The rearrangement links TRBV2 to TRBJ1-1, with TRBD1 identical over 7 bases. The CDR3 has 14 amino acids. Unmatched junction bases numbered 11, after V lost 6 bases and J lost 7 bases. Germline CDR1 reads SNHLY; CDR2 reads FYNNEI. CDR3 region: CASSRRQGKDEAFF. In DNA, the CDR3 is TGTGCCAGCAGCCGAAGACAGGGCAAAGATGAAGCTTTCTTT.

The V call is TRBV5-1, the J call TRBJ2-1; 7 bases map to TRBD1. Trimming removed 1 base from V and 4 bases from J; junction bases left unmatched: 8. This CDR3 has 16 amino acids. CDR1 and CDR2 (germline): SGHRS, YFSETQ. The CDR3 is CASSLMTGSFYNEQFF. CDR3 sequence (DNA): TGCGCCAGCAGCTTGATGACAGGGTCCTTTTACAATGAGCAGTTCTTC.

The V and J genes are TRBV19 and TRBJ2-5; 8 nucleotides line up with TRBD2. V shed 3 bases, J shed 5 bases, and the junction held 5 bases outside the gene matches. Germline V gene sequence: CDR1 LNHDA, CDR2 SQIVND (reference sequence). This CDR3 is built from 14 residues. DNA for the CDR3: TGTGCCAGTAGTATCCGCGGGGGGAGGGAGACCCAGTACTTC. It codes for CASSIRGGRETQYF.

This chain connects TRBV7-9 to TRBJ2-1, with 11 positions matching TRBD2. CDR1 SEHNR and CDR2 FQNEAQ come from the germline V gene (reference sequence). This CDR3 spans 16 amino acids. With 5 bases clipped from V and 2 bases from J, the junction kept 5 bases outside the gene matches. The CDR3 sequence is CASSRLSGGAYNEQFF. The CDR3 DNA reads as TGTGCCAGCAGCCGGCTTAGCGGGGGGGCCTACAATGAGCAGTTCTTC. Drawing the rest from reference TRBV7-9 and TRBJ2-1, the complete variable domain is DTGVSQNPRHKITKRGQNVTFRCDPISEHNRLYWYRQTLGQGPEFLTYFQNEAQLEKSRLLSDRFSAERPKGSFSTLEIQRTEQGDSAMYLCASSRLSGGAYNEQFFGPGTRLTVL.

The chain has TRBV19 and TRBJ1-3, with D hard to call. Germline lookup yields CDR1 LNHDA and CDR2 SQIVND (reference sequence). CDR3 length: 16 residues. The V gene lost 6 bases and the J gene lost 0 bases, with 15 bases spanning the gap. CDR3 DNA: TGTGCCAGTAGCATCCGACCGAGGAGCTCTGGAAACACCATATATTTT. Its protein product is CASSIRPRSSGNTIYF.

This chain links TRBV6-6 with TRBJ2-7, with TRBD2 as a possible D gene (7 bases). CDR1 MNHNY and CDR2 SVGAGI come from the germline V gene (reference sequence). V dropped 1 base and J dropped 2 bases, with 9 bases sitting between them. The CDR3 has 14 residues. The CDR3 bases are TGTGCCAGCAGTTACTACGGGGGGCCCTACGAGCAGTACTTC. Protein sequence: CASSYYGGPYEQYF.

The genes are TRBV13 and TRBJ2-5; 14 bases agree with TRBD2. This CDR3 region has 19 residues. Per germline, CDR1 PRHDT and CDR2 FYEKMQ (reference sequence). With 5 bases clipped from V and 4 bases from J, the junction kept 15 bases outside the gene matches. CDR3 sequence: CASSLLALTSGGALETQYF. DNA of the CDR3: TGTGCCAGCAGCCTCCTTGCGCTGACTAGCGGGGGGGCCTTAGAGACCCAGTACTTC.

The gene calls are TRBV7-9 and TRBJ1-3, with TRBD1 matching 9 bases. Germline V gene lookup returns CDR1 SEHNR and CDR2 FQNEAQ (reference sequence). V dropped 5 bases and J dropped 6; count of bases not matched to a gene: 5. The CDR3 length is 14 residues. CDR3 sequence: CASSIQGAVNTIYF. The CDR3 DNA sequence: TGTGCCAGCAGCATACAGGGGGCCGTAAACACCATATATTTT.

The chain joins TRBV3-1 (or the pseudogene TRBV3-2) to TRBJ2-5; 13 positions match TRBD2. The germline V gene has CDR1 LGHDT and CDR2 YNNKEL (reference sequence). The ends lost 0 bases at V and 2 bases at J; junction bases unmatched: 6. CDR3 size: 18 residues. CDR3 DNA sequence: TGTGCCAGCAGCCAAGAAAGGCTACTAGCGGGGGGGCAAGAGACCCAGTACTTC. It translates to CASSQERLLAGGQETQYF.

This rearrangement joins TRBV18 to TRBJ2-5, with 10 bases lining up with TRBD2. Trimming removed 4 bases from V and 3 bases from J; junction bases left unmatched: 2. Per the germline V gene, CDR1 is KGHSH and CDR2 is LQKENI. This CDR3 is 14 amino acids long. The CDR3 is CASSLAGGEETQYF. Written as DNA, the CDR3 is TGTGCCAGCTCACTAGCGGGGGGTGAAGAGACCCAGTACTTC.

This clone was counted a single time. The V gene is TRBV25-1, the J gene TRBJ1-6, with 7 bases identical to TRBD1. The ends lost 2 bases at V and 6 bases at J; junction bases unmatched: 4. The CDR3 runs 15 residues. Germline V gene sequence: CDR1 MGHDK, CDR2 SYGVNS. The CDR3 here is CASSERDRANSPLHF. The CDR3 coding sequence is TGTGCCAGCAGTGAACGAGACAGGGCTAATTCACCCCTCCACTTT. Variable domain in full (rest from reference TRBV25-1 and TRBJ1-6): EADIYQTPRYLVIGTGKKITLECSQTMGHDKMYWYQQDPGMELHLIHYSYGVNSTEKGDLSSESTVSRIRTEHFPLTLESARPSHTSQYLCASSERDRANSPLHFGNGTRLTVT.

V and J are TRBV28 and TRBJ2-7; TRBD1 matches at 7 bases. The germline gives CDR1 MDHEN, CDR2 SYDVKM. V was clipped by 6 bases and J by 11 bases; unmatched bases: 7. The CDR3 runs 11 residues. This CDR3 reads CASRDWDREYF. The DNA for the CDR3 is TGTGCCAGCAGGGACTGGGACAGAGAGTACTTC.

The count of this clone is one. At one end the junction does not follow the germline gene, possibly because of a read error. The genes are TRBV7-7 and TRBJ2-7; 8 positions match TRBD2. The CDR3 is made up of 15 amino acids. Germline CDR1 SSHAT, CDR2 FNYEAQ (reference sequence). CDR3 nucleotides: TGTGCTAGCAGCTCGGGGGGAGCGGGGGTCAACGAGCAGTACTTC. Translating gives CASSSGGAGVNEQYF.

This chain links TRBV2 with TRBJ1-1; weak D call: TRBD1 (6 bases). The V end was cut by 7 bases, the J end by 2 bases, with 11 bases between. CDR1 and CDR2 (germline): SNHLY, FYNNEI. CDR3 size: 13 residues. The CDR3 loop reads CASKSGVNTEAFF. In DNA form, the CDR3 reads TGTGCCAGCAAATCAGGGGTAAACACTGAAGCTTTCTTT.

The V and J genes are TRBV28 and TRBJ1-4; TRBD1 matches at 7 bases. Germline V gives CDR1 MDHEN, CDR2 SYDVKM. The CDR3 is 15 amino acids. V gave up 4 bases and J gave up 3 bases; unmatched junction bases: 5. DNA of the CDR3: TGTGCCAGCAGTTCCGCCGGGACAGCTAATGAAAAACTGTTTTTT. This encodes CASSSAGTANEKLFF.

The gene calls are TRBV19 and TRBJ1-5, with D perhaps matching TRBD1 (6 bases). The CDR3 spans 15 residues. Germline V gene data show CDR1 as LNHDA and CDR2 as SQIVND (reference sequence). V was clipped by 6 bases and J by 1 base, with 13 bases between them. CDR3 sequence: CASSQDRLSNQPQHF. As DNA, the CDR3 is TGTGCCAGTAGCCAGGACAGACTGAGCAATCAGCCCCAGCATTTT.

The chain employs TRBV7-9 and TRBJ1-1; TRBD1 agrees at 8 bases. CDR3 length equals 14 residues. Germline loops: CDR1 SEHNR, CDR2 FQNEAQ (reference sequence). Trimming cost V 2 bases and J 5 bases; bases outside gene matches: 4. The DNA for the CDR3 is TGTGCCAGCAGCTTACAGGGGGCGCGTACTGAAGCTTTCTTT. It codes for CASSLQGARTEAFF.